The table lists the clone carrying this T cell receptor (beta chain) with a few counts. This sample was included in a study of T-cell reconstitution after alpha-beta-depleted transplantation in children. With 1 base clipped from V and 7 bases from J, the junction kept 4 bases outside the gene matches. The CDR3 runs to 15 residues. From germline, CDR1 is MNHEY and CDR2 SMNVEV (reference sequence). TCRbeta library preparation incorporated unique molecular identifiers. TCRdb reprocessed the PCR reads with MiXCR, giving one entry per CDR3 protein. The table shows around 360,000 distinct CDR3 sequences, with 10% occurring only once.

The chain is built from TRBV27 and TRBJ2-1, with 10 bases that match TRBD1. This receptor was obtained from a human donor who donated a stem cell graft to a child with acute lymphoblastic leukemia. The sample was PBMCs from the stem cell graft donor, taken from the stem cell graft. The DNA for the CDR3 is TGTGCCAGCAGTTTATTGGGACAGGGGAGTAATGAGCAGTTCTTC. As protein: CASSLLGQGSNEQFF.